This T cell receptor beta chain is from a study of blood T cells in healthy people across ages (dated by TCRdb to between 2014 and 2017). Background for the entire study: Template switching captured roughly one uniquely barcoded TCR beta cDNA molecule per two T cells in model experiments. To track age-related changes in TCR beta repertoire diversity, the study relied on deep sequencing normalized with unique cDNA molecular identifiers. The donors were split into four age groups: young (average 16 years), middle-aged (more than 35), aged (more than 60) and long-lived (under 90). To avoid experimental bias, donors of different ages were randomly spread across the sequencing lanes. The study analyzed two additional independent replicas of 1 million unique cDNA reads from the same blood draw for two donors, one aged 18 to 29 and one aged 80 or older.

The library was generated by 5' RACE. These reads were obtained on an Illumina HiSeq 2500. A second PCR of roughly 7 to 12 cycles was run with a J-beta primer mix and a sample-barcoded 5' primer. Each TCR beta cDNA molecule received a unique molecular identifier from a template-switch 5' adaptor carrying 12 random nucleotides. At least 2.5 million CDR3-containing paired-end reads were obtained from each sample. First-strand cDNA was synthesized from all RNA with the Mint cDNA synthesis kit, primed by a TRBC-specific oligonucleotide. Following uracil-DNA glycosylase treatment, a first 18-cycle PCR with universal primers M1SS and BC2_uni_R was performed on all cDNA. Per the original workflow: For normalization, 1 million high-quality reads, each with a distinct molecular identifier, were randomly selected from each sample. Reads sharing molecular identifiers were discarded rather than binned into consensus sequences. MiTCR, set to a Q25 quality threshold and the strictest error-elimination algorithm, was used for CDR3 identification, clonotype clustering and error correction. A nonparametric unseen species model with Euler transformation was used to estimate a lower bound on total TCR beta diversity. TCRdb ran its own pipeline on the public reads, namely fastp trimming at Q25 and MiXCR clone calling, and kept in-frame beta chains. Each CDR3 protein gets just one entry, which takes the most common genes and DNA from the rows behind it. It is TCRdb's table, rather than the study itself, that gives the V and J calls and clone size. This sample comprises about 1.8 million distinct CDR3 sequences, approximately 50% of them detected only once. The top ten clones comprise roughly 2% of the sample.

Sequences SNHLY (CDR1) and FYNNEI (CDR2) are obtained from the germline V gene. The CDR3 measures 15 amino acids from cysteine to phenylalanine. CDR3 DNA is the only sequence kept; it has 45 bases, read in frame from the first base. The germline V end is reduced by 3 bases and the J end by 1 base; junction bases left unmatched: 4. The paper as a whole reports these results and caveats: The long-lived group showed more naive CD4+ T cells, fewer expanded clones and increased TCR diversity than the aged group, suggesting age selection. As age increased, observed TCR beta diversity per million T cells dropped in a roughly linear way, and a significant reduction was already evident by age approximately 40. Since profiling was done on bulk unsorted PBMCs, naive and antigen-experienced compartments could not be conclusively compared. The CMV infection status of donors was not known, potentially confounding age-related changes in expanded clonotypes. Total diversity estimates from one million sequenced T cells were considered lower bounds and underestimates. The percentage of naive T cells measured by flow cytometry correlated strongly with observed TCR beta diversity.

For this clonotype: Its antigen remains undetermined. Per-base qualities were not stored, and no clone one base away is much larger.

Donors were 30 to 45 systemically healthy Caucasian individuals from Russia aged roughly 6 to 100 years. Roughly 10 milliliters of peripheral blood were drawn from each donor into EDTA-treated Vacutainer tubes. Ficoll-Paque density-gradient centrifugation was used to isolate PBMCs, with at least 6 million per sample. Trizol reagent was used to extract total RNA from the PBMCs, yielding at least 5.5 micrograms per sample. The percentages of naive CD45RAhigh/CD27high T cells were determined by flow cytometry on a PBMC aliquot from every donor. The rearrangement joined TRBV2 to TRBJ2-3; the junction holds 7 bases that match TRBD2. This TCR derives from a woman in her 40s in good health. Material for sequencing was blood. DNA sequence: TGTGCCAGCAGTGATAGGGGAGGGCGCACAGATACGCAGTATTTT. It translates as CASSDRGGRTDTQYF.